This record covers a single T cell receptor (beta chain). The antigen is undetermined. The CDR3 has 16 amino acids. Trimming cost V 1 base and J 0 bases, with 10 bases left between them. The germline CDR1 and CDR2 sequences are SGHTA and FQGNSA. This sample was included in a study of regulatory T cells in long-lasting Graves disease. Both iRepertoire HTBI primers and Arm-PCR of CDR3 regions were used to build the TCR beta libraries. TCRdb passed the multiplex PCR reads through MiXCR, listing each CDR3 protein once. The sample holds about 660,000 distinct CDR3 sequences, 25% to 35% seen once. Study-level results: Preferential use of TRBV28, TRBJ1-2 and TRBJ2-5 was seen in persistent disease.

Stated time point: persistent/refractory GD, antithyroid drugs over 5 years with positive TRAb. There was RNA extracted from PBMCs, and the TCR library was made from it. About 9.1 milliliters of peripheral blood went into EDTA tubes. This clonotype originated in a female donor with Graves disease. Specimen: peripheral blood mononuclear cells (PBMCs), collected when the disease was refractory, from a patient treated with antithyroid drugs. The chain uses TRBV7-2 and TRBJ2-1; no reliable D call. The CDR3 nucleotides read TGTGCCAGCAGCTTAGATTTCAGTTACTCCTACAATGAGCAGTTCTTC. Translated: CASSLDFSYSYNEQFF.